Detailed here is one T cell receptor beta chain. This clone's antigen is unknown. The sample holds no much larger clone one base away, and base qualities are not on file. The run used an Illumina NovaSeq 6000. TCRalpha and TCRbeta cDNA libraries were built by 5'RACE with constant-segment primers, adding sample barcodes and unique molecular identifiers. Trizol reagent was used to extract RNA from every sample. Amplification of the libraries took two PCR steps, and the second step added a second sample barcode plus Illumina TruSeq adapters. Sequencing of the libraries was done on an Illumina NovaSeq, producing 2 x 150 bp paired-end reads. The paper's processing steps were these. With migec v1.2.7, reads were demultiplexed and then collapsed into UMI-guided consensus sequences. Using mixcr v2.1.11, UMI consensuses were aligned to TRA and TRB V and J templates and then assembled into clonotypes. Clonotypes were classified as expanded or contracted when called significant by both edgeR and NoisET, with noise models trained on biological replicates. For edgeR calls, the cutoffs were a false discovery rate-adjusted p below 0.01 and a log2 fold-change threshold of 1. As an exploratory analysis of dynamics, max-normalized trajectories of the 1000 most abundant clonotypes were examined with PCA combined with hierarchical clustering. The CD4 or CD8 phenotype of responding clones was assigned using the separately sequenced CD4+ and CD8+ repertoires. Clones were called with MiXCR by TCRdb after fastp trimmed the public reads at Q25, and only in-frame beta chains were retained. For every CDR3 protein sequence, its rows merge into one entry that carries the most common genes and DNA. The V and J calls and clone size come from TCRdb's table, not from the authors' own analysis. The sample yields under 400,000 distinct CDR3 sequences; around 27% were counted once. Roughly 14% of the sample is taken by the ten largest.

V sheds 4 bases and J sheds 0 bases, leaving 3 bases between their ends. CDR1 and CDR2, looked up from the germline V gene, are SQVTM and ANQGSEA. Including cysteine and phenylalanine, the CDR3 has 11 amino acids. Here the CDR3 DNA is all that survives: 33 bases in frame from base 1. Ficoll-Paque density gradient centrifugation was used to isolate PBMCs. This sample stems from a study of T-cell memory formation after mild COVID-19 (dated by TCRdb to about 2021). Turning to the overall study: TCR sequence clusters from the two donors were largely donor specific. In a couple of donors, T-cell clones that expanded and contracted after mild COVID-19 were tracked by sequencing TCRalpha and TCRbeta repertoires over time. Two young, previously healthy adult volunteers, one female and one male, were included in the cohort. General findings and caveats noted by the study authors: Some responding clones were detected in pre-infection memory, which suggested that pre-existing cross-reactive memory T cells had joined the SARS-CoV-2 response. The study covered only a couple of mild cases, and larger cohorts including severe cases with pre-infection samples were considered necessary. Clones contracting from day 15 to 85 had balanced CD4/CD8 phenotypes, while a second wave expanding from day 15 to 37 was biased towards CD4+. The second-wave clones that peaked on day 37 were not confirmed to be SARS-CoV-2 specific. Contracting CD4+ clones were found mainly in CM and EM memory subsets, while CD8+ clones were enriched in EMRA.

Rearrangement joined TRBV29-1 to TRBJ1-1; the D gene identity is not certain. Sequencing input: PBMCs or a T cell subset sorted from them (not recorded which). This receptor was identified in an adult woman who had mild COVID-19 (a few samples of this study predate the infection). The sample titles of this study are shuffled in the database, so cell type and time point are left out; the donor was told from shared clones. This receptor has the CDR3 CSVVVNTEAFF. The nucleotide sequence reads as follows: TGCAGCGTTGTAGTGAACACTGAAGCTTTCTTT.